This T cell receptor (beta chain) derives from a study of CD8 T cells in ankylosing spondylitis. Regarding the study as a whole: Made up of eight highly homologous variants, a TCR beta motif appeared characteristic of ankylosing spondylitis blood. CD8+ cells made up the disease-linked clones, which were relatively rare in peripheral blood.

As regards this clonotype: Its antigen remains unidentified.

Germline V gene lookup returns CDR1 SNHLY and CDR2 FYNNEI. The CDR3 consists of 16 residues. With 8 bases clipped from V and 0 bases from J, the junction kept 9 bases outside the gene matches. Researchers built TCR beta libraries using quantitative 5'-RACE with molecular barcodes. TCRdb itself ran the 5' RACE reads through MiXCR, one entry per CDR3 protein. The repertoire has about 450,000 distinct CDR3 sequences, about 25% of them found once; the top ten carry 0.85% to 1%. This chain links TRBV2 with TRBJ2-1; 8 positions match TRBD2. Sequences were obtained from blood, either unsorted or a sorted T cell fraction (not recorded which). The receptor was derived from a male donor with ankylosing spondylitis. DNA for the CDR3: TGTGCCAGCCGACACGGTAGCGGGAACTCCTACAATGAGCAGTTCTTC. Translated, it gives CASRHGSGNSYNEQFF.